This is a list of T cell receptor beta chains from one sample in a study of T cell responses to AZD1222 COVID-19 vaccine. The method was immunoSEQ multiplex PCR; TCRdb's version includes in-frame clones alone and lacks a portion of them. The repertoire holds roughly 100,000 clones, with more than 85% as singletons. Source: peripheral blood, taken on day 0 of AZD1222 vaccination. The receptors stem from an adult in good health. Both conserved end residues are part of each CDR3. Fields, in order: J gene, clone size, D gene, V gene, CDR3 protein, CDR3 DNA. D genes are given only for firm matches. Size is stated for part of the rows, as once, few or many counts, or as a class when the clone is expanded.

TRBJ1-2	-	-	TRBV4-2	CASSQGSENYGYTF	TGTGCCAGCAGCCAAGGGTCCGAGAACTATGGCTACACCTTC
TRBJ2-5	-	-	TRBV4-1	CASSQEGRQQETQYF	TGCGCCAGCAGCCAAGAAGGGAGACAGCAAGAGACCCAGTACTTC
TRBJ2-7	-	-	TRBV7-2	CASSLVVRNYEQYF	TGTGCCAGCAGCTTAGTGGTTAGGAACTACGAGCAGTACTTC
TRBJ1-1	-	TRBD1	TRBV24-1	CATRGQGKSDTEAFF	TGTGCCACCAGGGGACAGGGTAAGTCGGACACTGAAGCTTTCTTT
TRBJ2-5	-	TRBD2	TRBV5-1	CASTPAGGPGETQYF	TGCGCCAGCACTCCAGCGGGAGGGCCGGGAGAGACCCAGTACTTC
TRBJ2-7	-	TRBD2	TRBV29-1	CSVSGLAGGPLRSEQYF	TGCAGCGTTTCTGGACTAGCGGGAGGGCCACTAAGGAGCGAGCAGTACTTC
TRBJ2-2	once	-	TRBV11-3	CASSLLTGELFF	TGTGCCAGCAGCTTGCTTACCGGGGAGCTGTTTTTT
TRBJ1-1	-	-	TRBV11-3	CASSPDPNTEAFF	TGTGCCAGCAGTCCTGATCCGAACACTGAAGCTTTCTTT
TRBJ2-6	-	-	TRBV7-8	CASSFTDRGSGANVLTF	TGTGCCAGCAGCTTTACGGACAGAGGGTCTGGGGCCAACGTCCTGACTTTC
TRBJ2-2	-	TRBD1	TRBV29-1	CSVGFIAGGDTGELFF	TGCAGCGTTGGCTTCATAGCAGGGGGCGACACCGGGGAGCTGTTTTTT
TRBJ1-4	-	-	TRBV15	CATSRAGSGEKLFF	TGTGCCACCAGCAGGGCAGGATCTGGGGAAAAACTGTTTTTT
TRBJ1-2	-	TRBD1	TRBV9	CASSPRTGNGGYTF	TGTGCCAGCAGCCCCAGGACAGGGAATGGGGGCTACACCTTC
TRBJ1-4	-	-	TRBV9	CASSVGAAATNEKLFF	TGTGCCAGCAGCGTAGGGGCAGCTGCAACTAATGAAAAACTGTTTTTT
TRBJ2-5	-	-	TRBV19	CASSMVGRSGTQYF	TGTGCCAGTAGTATGGTCGGACGGTCCGGGACCCAGTACTTC
TRBJ2-2	few	-	TRBV7-9	CASSLEPRTGELFF	TGTGCCAGCAGCTTAGAGCCCAGAACCGGGGAGCTGTTTTTT
TRBJ2-7	-	TRBD1	TRBV12-3/TRBV12-4	CASSLATGISF	TGTGCCAGCAGTTTGGCGACAGGGATATCGTTC
TRBJ2-7	-	TRBD1	TRBV5-4	CASSRPGQGGFEQYF	TGTGCCAGCAGCCGTCCGGGACAGGGAGGGTTCGAGCAGTACTTC
TRBJ1-5	-	-	TRBV6-2/TRBV6-3	CASSSFDGSNQPQHF	TGTGCCAGCAGCTCCTTCGACGGTAGCAATCAGCCCCAGCATTTT
TRBJ2-5	-	TRBD1	TRBV2	CASPTGGQETQYF	TGTGCCAGTCCGACAGGGGGACAAGAGACCCAGTACTTC
TRBJ2-7	-	-	TRBV3-1/TRBV3-2	CASSQVGEQYF	TGTGCCAGCAGCCAAGTGGGCGAGCAGTACTTC
TRBJ1-3	-	-	TRBV6-5	CASSTTGFSGNTIYF	TGTGCCAGCAGCACCACGGGATTCTCTGGAAACACCATATATTTT
TRBJ2-2	-	-	TRBV19	CASPLDGVAGELFF	TGTGCCAGCCCCTTGGACGGTGTCGCCGGGGAGCTGTTTTTT
TRBJ2-1	-	TRBD2	TRBV24-1	CATSDSGTSGSYNEQFF	TGTGCCACCAGTGATTCGGGGACTAGCGGTTCCTACAATGAGCAGTTCTTC
TRBJ1-1	-	TRBD1	TRBV11-1	CASSTPTGSNEAFF	TGTGCCAGCAGCACCCCGACAGGGAGTAATGAAGCTTTCTTT
TRBJ2-1	-	-	TRBV7-9	CASSLGSGSYNEQFF	TGTGCCAGCAGCTTAGGAAGCGGATCCTACAATGAGCAGTTCTTC
TRBJ1-1	-	-	TRBV19	CASSLGGGPAGRTEAFF	TGTGCCAGTAGTCTCGGAGGGGGACCCGCGGGTAGAACTGAAGCTTTCTTT
TRBJ2-7	few	TRBD1	TRBV24-1	CATGGQGSYEQYF	TGTGCCACCGGTGGACAGGGAAGCTACGAGCAGTACTTC
TRBJ2-7	-	-	TRBV7-3	CASSLNREGAQYF	TGTGCCAGCAGCTTAAATCGTGAGGGTGCGCAGTACTTC
TRBJ2-7	once	TRBD1	TRBV16	CASSQGQGGEQYF	TGTGCCAGCAGCCAAGGACAGGGAGGCGAGCAGTACTTC
TRBJ1-2	-	-	TRBV12-3/TRBV12-4	CASSGQTNYGYTF	TGTGCCAGCAGCGGACAGACTAACTATGGCTACACCTTC
TRBJ2-1	-	TRBD2	TRBV13	CASSGRVNNEQFF	TGTGCCAGCAGCGGGAGGGTTAACAATGAGCAGTTCTTC
TRBJ2-7	-	-	TRBV5-1	CASSLSADSYEQYF	TGCGCCAGCAGCTTGTCGGCAGATTCCTACGAGCAGTACTTC
TRBJ1-2	-	-	TRBV6-5	CASSYSGGGYYGYTF	TGTGCCAGCAGTTACTCGGGGGGGGGATACTATGGCTACACCTTC
TRBJ2-1	-	TRBD2	TRBV7-9	CASSSTGTSNEQFF	TGTGCCAGCAGTTCGACCGGGACTAGCAATGAGCAGTTCTTC
TRBJ1-4	-	-	TRBV19	CASRRGSNEKLFF	TGTGCCAGTAGAAGGGGGTCTAATGAAAAACTGTTTTTT
TRBJ1-3	-	-	TRBV3-1/TRBV3-2	CASSQIDSSGNTIYF	TGTGCCAGCAGCCAAATCGACAGCTCTGGAAACACCATATATTTT
TRBJ1-1	-	TRBD1	TRBV19	CASSYRGNTEAFF	TGTGCCAGTAGTTACAGGGGGAACACTGAAGCTTTCTTT
TRBJ1-2	-	TRBD1	TRBV6-5	CASSIGQDIPYGYTF	TGTGCCAGCAGTATCGGACAGGATATCCCCTATGGCTACACCTTC
TRBJ2-2	-	-	TRBV5-1	CASSPQGGNTGELFF	TGCGCCAGCAGCCCGCAGGGGGGGAACACCGGGGAGCTGTTTTTT
TRBJ1-2	-	-	TRBV5-6	CASSLARGVYGYTF	TGTGCCAGCAGCTTGGCCAGGGGAGTATATGGCTACACCTTC
TRBJ2-7	-	TRBD1	TRBV5-8	CASSGGQTYEQYF	TGTGCCAGCAGCGGGGGACAGACCTACGAGCAGTACTTC
TRBJ1-2	-	TRBD1	TRBV27	CASPSSGTGVGYTF	TGTGCCAGCCCTTCTTCCGGGACAGGGGTTGGCTACACCTTC